Sequencing of this T cell receptor (beta chain) was carried out in a study of T cell repertoires in cytomegalovirus infection (dated by TCRdb to between 2018 and 2020). At the level of the whole study: Recently identified HLA-C-restricted CMV epitopes, whose presentation resists viral immunomodulation, were targeted by peptide stimulations together with well-studied HLA-B-restricted epitopes. The HLA type of each donor mattered for the analysis, because public TCR beta signatures pointed to carriage of CMV infection along with the matching HLA type.

General conclusions and limits of the study: The ex vivo response was dominated by HLA-C-restricted CMV-specific TCR beta clonotypes, which also provided the single most frequent clonotype in two of eight donors. Cumulative frequency of public TCR beta family members discriminated carriers of CMV infection plus the relevant HLA type in this cohort and an independent approximately 370-donor cohort.

The CDR3 measures 15 amino acids from cysteine to phenylalanine. The sequence is cut down to CDR3 DNA, 45 bases in frame from base 1. V loses 1 base, J loses 8 bases, and the germline ends lie 17 bases apart. As encoded in the germline V gene, CDR1 is MGHDK while CDR2 is SYGVNS. The run used an Illumina HiSeq 1500. The public reads were run again by TCRdb, first through fastp at Q25 and then through MiXCR, and only productive beta chains were kept. When rows share a CDR3 protein, they turn into one entry using the most common DNA and genes. The sample records 800,000 to 950,000 distinct CDR3 sequences, 30% to 35% of which are singletons. Clones ranked in the top ten supply 9.5% to 15% of the sample. The treatment or condition label corresponds to: in vitro stimulation with specific CMV peptide epitopes to enrich CMV-specific T cells. On this clonotype: What antigen it recognizes has not been identified. Base quality data are lacking; no much larger clone is found one base away.

The chain is assembled from TRBV25-1 and TRBJ1-2, with TRBD1 perhaps the D gene, on 5 matching bases. This clonotype originated in a human donor in good health (CMV status not recorded). Some clones in this sample may be carry-over from other donors' samples. Sequences were derived from cultured CD8+ T cells from PBMCs, sampled from culture after CMV antigen stimulation. The CDR3 reads as follows: CASSEWKAGWWGYTF. At the DNA level, the sequence is TGTGCCAGCAGTGAATGGAAGGCAGGGTGGTGGGGCTACACCTTC.